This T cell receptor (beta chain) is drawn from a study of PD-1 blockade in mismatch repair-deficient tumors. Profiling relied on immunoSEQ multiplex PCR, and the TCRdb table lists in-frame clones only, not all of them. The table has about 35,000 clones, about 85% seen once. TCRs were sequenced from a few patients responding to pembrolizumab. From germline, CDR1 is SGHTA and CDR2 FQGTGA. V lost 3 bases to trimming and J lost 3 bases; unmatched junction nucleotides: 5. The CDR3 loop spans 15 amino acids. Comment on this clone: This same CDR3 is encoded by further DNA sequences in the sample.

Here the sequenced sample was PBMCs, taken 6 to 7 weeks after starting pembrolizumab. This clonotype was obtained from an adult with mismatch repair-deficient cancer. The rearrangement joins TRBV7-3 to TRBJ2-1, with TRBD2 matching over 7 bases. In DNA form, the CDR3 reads TGTGCCAGCAGCTTTACGGGAGGAGTCTACAATGAGCAGTTCTTC. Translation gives CASSFTGGVYNEQFF.